A single sample gave rise to the 25 T cell receptor beta chains below, sequenced in a study of shared clonotypes between healthy human individuals. Profiling relied on immunoSEQ multiplex PCR, and the TCRdb table lists in-frame clones only, not all of them. The sample contains about 2 million clones, approximately 95% of which appear only once. CD45RO negativity and positive selection for CCR7 defined naive CD8 cells, a population that excluded terminally differentiated effector memory CD45RA+ cells. Input material: naive CD8+ T cells sorted from blood. The receptors derive from a man between 18 and 29 years old in good health.

This sequence joins TRBV2 and TRBJ2-1; a possible D gene is TRBD2 (6 bases). The CDR3 loop spans 15 amino acids. CDR1 is SNHLY and CDR2 is FYNNEI in the germline V gene. With 10 bases removed from V and 0 bases from J, the gap between germline ends came to 16 bases. CDR3 DNA sequence: TGTGCCATCATCCAGACGGAGGGCTCCTACAATGAGCAGTTCTTC. Its translation: CAIIQTEGSYNEQFF.

V usage is TRBV4-3 and J usage is TRBJ2-1; unclear D gene. V gave up 1 base and J gave up 0 bases, with 7 bases separating them. The CDR3 runs to 15 residues. Germline V gene lookup returns CDR1 LGHNA and CDR2 YSLEER. In DNA, the CDR3 is TGCGCCAGCAGCCAAGGGTGGAGCTCCTACAATGAGCAGTTCTTC. It yields the protein CASSQGWSSYNEQFF.

The J gene is TRBJ2-7, the V gene TRBV30; D gene unclear. V shed 2 bases and J shed 0 bases, with 11 bases lying between them. Germline lookup yields CDR1 GTSNPN and CDR2 SVGIG (reference sequence). This CDR3 has 14 residues. DNA for the CDR3: TGTGCCTGGAGTCACAGCTCCGGCTCCTACGAGCAGTACTTC. Translated: CAWSHSSGSYEQYF.

The chain has TRBV5-1 and TRBJ2-7; 7 bases fit TRBD1. This CDR3 spans 15 amino acids. The germline gives CDR1 SGHRS, CDR2 YFSETQ. Trimming cost V 4 bases and J 0 bases; bases outside gene matches: 7. The CDR3 sequence is CASSQQGPSSYEQYF. The CDR3 DNA is TGCGCCAGCAGCCAACAGGGGCCCAGCTCCTACGAGCAGTACTTC.

The chain links TRBV9 to TRBJ1-2, with 11 bases aligning to TRBD1. The CDR3 is made up of 13 amino acids. The J segment lost 7 bases and the V segment lost 3 bases, leaving 2 bases of the junction unmatched. The germline V gene has CDR1 SGDLS and CDR2 YYNGEE. CDR3 nucleotides: TGTGCCAGCAGCGAAGGGACAGGGGGTGGCTACACCTTC. It codes for CASSEGTGGGYTF. The variable domain in full, with the rest retrieved from reference TRBV9 and TRBJ1-2, is DSGVTQTPKHLITATGQRVTLRCSPRSGDLSVYWYQQSLDQGLQFLIQYYNGEERAKGNILERFSAQQFPDLHSELNLSSLELGDSALYFCASSEGTGGGYTFGSGTRLTVV.

Note on this clone: Other DNA sequences in the same sample also yield this CDR3. CDR3 bases: TGCAGCGTTGATGAGGGAGCTGGGGCCAACGTCCTGACTTTC. It yields the protein CSVDEGAGANVLTF. This sequence joins TRBV29-1 and TRBJ2-6; TRBD2 might be the D (5 bases). The germline gives CDR1 SQVTM, CDR2 ANQGSEA. The ends were cut back, 3 bases at V and 2 bases at J, with 8 bases in the middle. The CDR3 contains 14 residues.

This clone was observed once. The V and J genes are TRBV19 and TRBJ1-4; maybe TRBD1 (6 bases). V was pared by 2 bases and J by 4 bases, with 17 bases between. The CDR3 runs 17 residues. From germline, CDR1 is LNHDA and CDR2 SQIVND (reference sequence). CDR3 loop: CASSIKTGEGINEKLFF. CDR3 coding DNA: TGTGCCAGTAGTATAAAGACAGGCGAAGGGATTAATGAAAAACTGTTTTTT.

The genes are TRBV5-6 and TRBJ2-5; D not resolved. Looked up from germline, CDR1 is SGHDT and CDR2 is YYEEEE. This CDR3 has 13 residues. Trimming removed 1 base from V and 1 base from J, with 5 bases in between. The CDR3 loop is CASSLKVQETQYF. The CDR3 DNA is TGTGCCAGCAGCTTGAAAGTCCAAGAGACCCAGTACTTC.

Comment on this clone: Other DNA sequences from this sample encode an identical CDR3 as well. The CDR3, as DNA: TGTGCCAGCAGCTCGGGGACGGGCGCCTACGAGCAGTACTTC. Encoded protein: CASSSGTGAYEQYF. The chain links TRBV11-2 to TRBJ2-7, with D perhaps being TRBD1 or TRBD2 (5 bases each). The germline V and J ends were trimmed by 4 bases and 2 bases, with 12 bases remaining between them. Per germline, CDR1 SGHAT and CDR2 FQNNGV. The CDR3 loop spans 14 amino acids. Based on the CDR3 plus reference TRBV11-2 and TRBJ2-7, the full variable domain is EAGVAQSPRYKIIEKRQSVAFWCNPISGHATLYWYQQILGQGPKLLIQFQNNGVVDDSQLPKDRFSAERLKGVDSTLKIQPAKLEDSAVYLCASSSGTGAYEQYFGPGTRLTVT.

With regard to this clone: This CDR3 is also generated by other DNA sequences in the sample. The J gene is TRBJ2-1, the V gene TRBV20-1; D not certain. The CDR3 totals 10 residues. V was trimmed by 6 bases and J by 4 bases, leaving 4 bases between them. Germline CDR1 reads DFQATT; CDR2 reads SNEGSKA (reference sequence). As DNA, the CDR3 is TGCAGTGCCCCGTACAATGAGCAGTTCTTC. Protein: CSAPYNEQFF.

The chain links TRBV18 to TRBJ1-5; TRBD1 aligns across 7 bases. V gave up 0 bases and J gave up 6 bases; unmatched junction bases: 11. Per the germline V gene, CDR1 is KGHSH and CDR2 is LQKENI. The CDR3 extends over 17 amino acids. The CDR3 DNA sequence: TGTGCCAGCTCACCACCCCCAGGACAGGCTTCGGGTCAGCCCCAGCATTTT. Protein: CASSPPPGQASGQPQHF.

The V call is TRBV25-1, the J call TRBJ2-1; no reliable D call. This CDR3 has 9 amino acids. V was clipped by 5 bases and J by 12 bases, with 5 bases between them. Germline lookup yields CDR1 MGHDK and CDR2 SYGVNS. In DNA, the CDR3 is TGTGCCAGCAGTCTTGGGCAGTTCTTC. This sequence encodes CASSLGQFF.

The chain is built from TRBV6-5 and TRBJ2-2, with TRBD1 matching 7 bases. The J segment lost 6 bases and the V segment lost 11 bases, leaving 9 bases of the junction unmatched. This CDR3 region has 13 residues. Germline CDR1 MNHEY, CDR2 SVGAGI. Written as DNA, the CDR3 is TGTGCCGTGGGACAGTCGGGCGCCGGGGAGCTGTTTTTT. As protein: CAVGQSGAGELFF.

The chain links TRBV28 to TRBJ1-2; 8 bases are shared with TRBD1. The germline V gene encodes CDR1 MDHEN and CDR2 SYDVKM. V lost 3 bases, J lost 6 bases, and 6 bases stayed unmatched. This CDR3 spans 14 amino acids. The CDR3 here is CASSFIGQGDGYTF. The CDR3 DNA reads as TGTGCCAGCAGTTTTATCGGACAGGGAGATGGCTACACCTTC.

The J gene is TRBJ2-2, the V gene TRBV4-3; tentatively, D is TRBD1 (8 bases). Germline assignment: CDR1 LGHNA and CDR2 YSLEER. With 2 bases removed from V and 6 bases from J, the gap between germline ends came to 22 bases. The CDR3 length is 18 residues. The CDR3 region is CASSQRLAVQGDAGELFF. In nucleotides, the CDR3 is TGCGCCAGCAGCCAAAGACTAGCAGTACAGGGGGATGCCGGGGAGCTGTTTTTT.

The CDR3 reads CASRETSGETQYF. The CDR3 bases are TGTGCCAGCAGGGAAACTAGCGGGGAGACCCAGTACTTC. The V gene is TRBV2, the J gene TRBJ2-5; 9 bases align to TRBD2. Losses at the gene ends were 6 bases for V and 5 bases for J; bases not matched to a gene: 4. This CDR3 is 13 amino acids long. Germline CDR1 SNHLY, CDR2 FYNNEI.

The chain is built from TRBV7-3 and TRBJ2-3; tentatively, D is TRBD2 (6 bases). CDR3 length equals 16 residues. Germline V gene sequence: CDR1 SGHTA, CDR2 FQGTGA. V dropped 3 bases and J dropped 0 bases, with 13 bases sitting between them. As DNA, the CDR3 is TGTGCCAGCAGCTTGATAGGCGGGGTTAGCACAGATACGCAGTATTTT. This translates into CASSLIGGVSTDTQYF.

The rearrangement joins TRBV10-3 to TRBJ2-3; the D gene is possibly TRBD2 (5 bases). Germline V CDR1 and CDR2: ENHRY, SYGVKD. The germline V and J ends were trimmed by 4 bases and 1 base, with 12 bases remaining between them. The CDR3 has 15 amino acids. The CDR3 sequence: CAISGFLGGTDTQYF. The CDR3 coding sequence is TGTGCCATCAGTGGTTTTCTCGGGGGCACAGATACGCAGTATTTT.

The V and J genes are TRBV27 and TRBJ2-2, with TRBD1 matching over 10 bases. The CDR3 is 14 residues long. The ends lost 5 bases at V and 6 bases at J; junction bases unmatched: 3. The germline gives CDR1 MNHEY, CDR2 SMNVEV (reference sequence). CDR3 amino acids: CASSPGTGAGELFF. CDR3 in DNA: TGTGCCAGCAGTCCCGGGACAGGGGCCGGGGAGCTGTTTTTT.

V gene TRBV6-5 combines with J gene TRBJ2-5, with 8 bases matching TRBD1. The CDR3 consists of 15 residues. With V trimmed by 5 bases and J by 5 bases, 10 bases remained unmatched. Germline V lookup: CDR1 MNHEY, CDR2 SVGAGI. CDR3 region: CASSKSSWDRETQYF. DNA for the CDR3: TGTGCCAGCAGTAAATCCTCCTGGGACAGGGAGACCCAGTACTTC.

The rearrangement joins TRBV5-6 to TRBJ2-7; 8 nucleotides agree with TRBD2. The CDR3 length is 14 residues. V was pared by 2 bases and J by 6 bases, with 7 bases of the junction left unmatched. Germline V gene lookup returns CDR1 SGHDT and CDR2 YYEEEE. The CDR3 reads CASSFLAAGAEQYF. The CDR3 DNA is TGTGCCAGCAGCTTCTTAGCAGCGGGGGCCGAGCAGTACTTC.

On this clone itself: Different DNA sequences within this sample yield the same CDR3. CDR3 sequence: CASSLGGSNEQFF. The CDR3 DNA follows: TGTGCCAGCAGCTTGGGAGGGTCTAATGAGCAGTTCTTC. The J gene is TRBJ2-1, the V gene TRBV5-6, with D tentatively TRBD2 (5 bases). In germline, CDR1 is SGHDT, CDR2 YYEEEE. This CDR3 contains 13 residues. The ends were cut back, 0 bases at V and 7 bases at J, with 8 bases in the middle.

This rearrangement joins TRBV6-1 to TRBJ2-7; 7 bases align to TRBD1. In germline, CDR1 is MNHNS, CDR2 SASEGT. Trimming cost V 1 base and J 0 bases; bases outside gene matches: 15. The CDR3 runs to 19 residues. The CDR3 DNA sequence: TGTGCCAGCAGTGAAGAGTTTTCCCCCGGGACAGAGTACTCCTACGAGCAGTACTTC. Protein: CASSEEFSPGTEYSYEQYF.

The chain recombines TRBV27 with TRBJ2-7; tentatively, D is TRBD1 (6 bases). In germline, CDR1 is MNHEY, CDR2 SMNVEV (reference sequence). The V end lost 4 bases, the J end lost 2 bases, and 12 bases lay between the germline ends. The CDR3 runs 14 residues. In DNA, the CDR3 is TGTGCCAGCAGTTACGGGGCAGGGGCCTACGAGCAGTACTTC. It translates to CASSYGAGAYEQYF.

CDR3 DNA sequence: TGTGCCAGCAGCCCCTACGGGAATAGCTCCTACGAGCAGTACTTC. Encoded protein: CASSPYGNSSYEQYF. The chain is built from TRBV7-2 and TRBJ2-7; a weak D match, TRBD2 (5 bases). V lost 5 bases, J lost 0 bases, and 14 bases lay in between. The V gene's germline CDR1 is SGHTA and CDR2 FQGNSA. The CDR3 is 15 residues long.